This is a list of T cell receptor beta chains from one sample in a study of Graves' ophthalmopathy and Graves' hyperthyroidism. TCRdb analysed the multiplex PCR reads with MiXCR anew, one entry per CDR3 protein. Of roughly 400,000 distinct CDR3 sequences detected, roughly 18% appear once; the ten largest clones hold 1.5% to 2%. Material for sequencing was peripheral blood. Receptors originate from a woman younger than 35 with Graves' ophthalmopathy. The CDR3 runs from the conserved cysteine through the conserved F or W. Each record gives: D gene, clone size, V gene, J gene, CDR3 protein, CDR3 DNA. D genes are given only for firm matches. For some rows the clone size is stated as once, few or many, or as a class when expanded; others skip it.

>.|many|TRBV27|TRBJ1-6
CASSLSQSSYNSPLHF
TGTGCCAGCAGTTTATCCCAGAGCTCCTATAATTCACCCCTCCACTTT
>.|.|TRBV4-2|TRBJ2-7
CASSQGRNNGPYEQYF
TGTGCCAGCAGCCAAGGGCGGAACAACGGCCCTTACGAGCAGTACTTC
>.|many|TRBV30|TRBJ1-2
CAWSGQAGNYGYTF
TGTGCCTGGAGTGGCCAGGCAGGAAACTATGGCTACACCTTC
>.|many|TRBV6-1|TRBJ2-7
CASSEVARDEQYF
TGTGCCAGCAGTGAAGTTGCCAGGGACGAGCAGTACTTC
>.|many|TRBV7-8|TRBJ1-1
CASSLVGGLEQNTEAFF
TGTGCCAGCAGCTTAGTTGGGGGTCTAGAGCAGAACACTGAAGCTTTCTTT
>.|.|TRBV7-2|TRBJ2-1
CASSQIPHNEQFF
TGTGCCAGCAGCCAGATACCCCACAATGAGCAGTTCTTC
>TRBD2|few|TRBV9|TRBJ2-7
CASSVSGTSGYEQYF
TGTGCCAGCAGCGTATCTGGGACTAGCGGCTACGAGCAGTACTTC
>.|many|TRBV6-1|TRBJ1-1
CASFFGRSMNTEAFF
TGTGCCAGCTTCTTCGGGCGGAGCATGAACACTGAAGCTTTCTTT
>.|many|TRBV30|TRBJ1-6
CAWSPARGYNSPLHF
TGTGCCTGGAGTCCGGCCAGGGGCTATAATTCACCCCTCCACTTT
>.|many|TRBV7-2|TRBJ2-7
CASSHAPTNTYEQYF
TGTGCCAGCAGCCATGCCCCGACTAACACCTACGAGCAGTACTTC
>TRBD1|.|TRBV19|TRBJ1-5
CASTQQGAFNQPQHF
TGTGCCAGTACCCAGCAGGGGGCGTTCAATCAGCCCCAGCATTTT
>TRBD1|.|TRBV6-2/TRBV6-3|TRBJ1-5
CASSFLPGTGFQNQPQHF
TGTGCCAGCAGTTTCCTTCCCGGGACAGGGTTTCAGAATCAGCCCCAGCATTTT
>.|many|TRBV11-2|TRBJ2-7
CASSSFPGTRLYEQYF
TGTGCCAGCAGCTCCTTCCCAGGGACGAGGCTCTACGAGCAGTACTTC
>.|many|TRBV6-2/TRBV6-3|TRBJ2-2
CASRPGAGTGELFF
TGTGCCAGCAGACCGGGGGCGGGGACCGGGGAGCTGTTTTTT
>TRBD1|many|TRBV5-8|TRBJ2-5
CASRRGQGLVTQYF
TGTGCCAGCAGAAGGGGACAGGGTCTTGTGACCCAGTACTTC
>.|many|TRBV4-2|TRBJ2-5
CASSQVTLEQETQYF
TGTGCCAGCAGCCAAGTTACGCTGGAACAAGAGACCCAGTACTTC
>TRBD1|many|TRBV6-1|TRBJ1-2
CASSQTGGHGYTF
TGTGCCAGCAGTCAGACAGGGGGCCATGGCTACACCTTC
>.|many|TRBV9|TRBJ1-5
CASSAGENQPQHF
TGTGCCAGCAGCGCCGGCGAGAATCAGCCCCAGCATTTT
>.|many|TRBV18|TRBJ2-7
CASSPDDSFYEQYF
TGTGCCAGCTCACCCGACGACAGTTTCTACGAGCAGTACTTC
>TRBD1|many|TRBV28|TRBJ2-7
CASSLDRVVYEQYF
TGTGCCAGCAGTTTAGACAGGGTAGTATACGAGCAGTACTTC
>.|many|TRBV12-3/TRBV12-4|TRBJ2-5
CASSLAHQTETQYF
TGTGCCAGCAGTTTAGCGCATCAGACGGAGACCCAGTACTTC
>.|many|TRBV20-1|TRBJ1-6
CSAIKGNNSPLHF
TGCAGTGCTATTAAAGGAAATAATTCACCCCTCCACTTT
>.|many|TRBV2|TRBJ1-5
CASSRTPAGLGNQPQHF
TGTGCCAGCAGCAGAACGCCGGCGGGGCTCGGCAATCAGCCCCAGCATTTT
>TRBD1|many|TRBV30|TRBJ1-6
CALTGTGNSPLHF
TGTGCCTTAACCGGGACAGGGAATTCACCCCTCCACTTT
>TRBD1|many|TRBV6-2/TRBV6-3|TRBJ1-5
CASSSGQGALSNQPQHF
TGTGCCAGCAGCTCCGGACAGGGGGCCCTTAGCAATCAGCCCCAGCATTTT
>TRBD1|.|TRBV6-2/TRBV6-3|TRBJ1-5
CASSTGTENQPQHF
TGTGCCAGCAGCACCGGGACAGAAAATCAGCCCCAGCATTTT
>.|.|TRBV29-1|TRBJ2-5
CSVGRGTAGETQYF
TGCAGCGTTGGGAGAGGAACTGCGGGGGAGACCCAGTACTTC
>.|many|TRBV5-6|TRBJ1-5
CASSLSAGVTRNQPQHF
TGTGCCAGCAGCTTGTCGGCAGGGGTAACACGCAATCAGCCCCAGCATTTT
>.|.|TRBV6-5|TRBJ2-7
CASSYSPGLAQYEQYF
TGTGCCAGCAGTTACTCGCCTGGGCTAGCGCAGTACGAGCAGTACTTC
>.|once|TRBV20-1|TRBJ1-2
CSANVGDYGYTF
TGCAGTGCTAATGTCGGGGACTATGGCTACACCTTC
>.|many|TRBV15|TRBJ1-5
CATSRGGLPQHF
TGTGCCACCAGCAGAGGGGGGCTGCCCCAGCATTTT
>.|few|TRBV12-3/TRBV12-4|TRBJ1-1
CASSFGGEGRAFF
TGTGCCAGCAGTTTCGGAGGGGAGGGTAGAGCTTTCTTT
>.|.|TRBV19|TRBJ2-5
CASSVPGASGETQYF
TGTGCCAGCTCGGTTCCAGGGGCCTCCGGGGAGACCCAGTACTTC
>.|many|TRBV6-5|TRBJ2-4
CASSYSDYHIQYF
TGTGCCAGCAGTTACTCCGACTATCACATTCAGTACTTC
>.|many|TRBV28|TRBJ2-2
CASRKGTQNTGELFF
TGTGCCAGCAGGAAGGGGACCCAGAACACCGGGGAGCTGTTTTTT
>TRBD1|many|TRBV6-2/TRBV6-3|TRBJ2-6
CATFGTGYPGANVLTF
TGTGCCACCTTTGGGACAGGGTACCCTGGGGCCAACGTCCTGACTTTC
>TRBD1|many|TRBV5-1|TRBJ2-7
CASSLGQGAAHEQYF
TGCGCCAGCAGCTTGGGTCAGGGGGCGGCCCACGAGCAGTACTTC
>.|many|TRBV30|TRBJ2-5
CAWSNQRETQYF
TGTGCCTGGAGCAACCAAAGGGAGACCCAGTACTTC
>.|many|TRBV27|TRBJ1-5
CASSLTYSNQPQHF
TGTGCCAGCAGTCTGACGTATAGCAATCAGCCCCAGCATTTT
>.|.|TRBV6-1|TRBJ1-2
CATGTSISYGYTF
TGTGCCACTGGGACATCAATTTCCTATGGCTACACCTTC
>TRBD1|many|TRBV30|TRBJ2-5
CAWNGQAQETQYF
TGTGCCTGGAACGGACAGGCGCAAGAGACCCAGTACTTC
>TRBD1|medium-sized|TRBV6-2/TRBV6-3|TRBJ2-4
CASRGQGLTKNIQYF
TGTGCCAGCAGGGGACAGGGGTTGACCAAAAACATTCAGTACTTC
>.|many|TRBV29-1|TRBJ2-7
CSAFQDSVKQYF
TGCAGCGCTTTTCAGGACAGCGTTAAGCAGTACTTC
>.|many|TRBV11-1|TRBJ1-1
CASSLANGGYPEAFF
TGTGCCAGCAGCTTAGCGAATGGGGGCTACCCTGAAGCTTTCTTT
>TRBD2|many|TRBV11-2|TRBJ2-4
CASSSLAGDGIQYF
TGTGCCAGCAGCTCATTAGCGGGGGACGGCATTCAGTACTTC
>TRBD1|many|TRBV27|TRBJ1-6
CASSLDRGNSPLHF
TGTGCCAGCAGTTTGGACAGGGGTAATTCACCCCTCCACTTT
>TRBD1|many|TRBV19|TRBJ1-2
CASSRGTGVGYTF
TGTGCCAGTAGCCGCGGGACAGGGGTTGGCTACACCTTC
>.|many|TRBV11-3|TRBJ2-3
CASSPGQRGDTQYF
TGTGCCAGCAGCCCGGGCCAACGGGGAGATACGCAGTATTTT